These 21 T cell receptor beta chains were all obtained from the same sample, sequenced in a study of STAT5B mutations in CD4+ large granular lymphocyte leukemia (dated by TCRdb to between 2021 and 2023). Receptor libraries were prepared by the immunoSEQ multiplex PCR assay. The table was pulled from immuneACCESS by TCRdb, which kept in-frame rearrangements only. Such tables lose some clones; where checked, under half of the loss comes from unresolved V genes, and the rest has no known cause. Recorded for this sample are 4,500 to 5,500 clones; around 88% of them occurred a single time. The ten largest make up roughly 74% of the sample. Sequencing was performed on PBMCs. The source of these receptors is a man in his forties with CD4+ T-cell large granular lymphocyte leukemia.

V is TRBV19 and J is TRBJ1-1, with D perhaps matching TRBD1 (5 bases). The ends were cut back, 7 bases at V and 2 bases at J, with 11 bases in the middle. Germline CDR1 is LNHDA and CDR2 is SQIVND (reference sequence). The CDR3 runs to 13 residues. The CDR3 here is CASNRGPNTEAFF. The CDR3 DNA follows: TGTGCCAGTAACCGGGGACCAAACACTGAAGCTTTCTTT.

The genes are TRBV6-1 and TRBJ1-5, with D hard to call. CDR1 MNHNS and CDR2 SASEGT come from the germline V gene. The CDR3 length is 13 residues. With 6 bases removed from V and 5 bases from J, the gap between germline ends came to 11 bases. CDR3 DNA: TGTGCCAGCAGCCCCGAAGTTCATCAGCCCCAGCATTTT. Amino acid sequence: CASSPEVHQPQHF.

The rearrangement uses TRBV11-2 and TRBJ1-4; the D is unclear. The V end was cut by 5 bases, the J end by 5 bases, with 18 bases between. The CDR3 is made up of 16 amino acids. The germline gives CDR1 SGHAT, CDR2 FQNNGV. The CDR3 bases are TGTGCCAGCAGCCCTTCTTCCGGGTCTGGGAATGAAAAACTGTTTTTT. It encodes CASSPSSGSGNEKLFF.

The chain's CDR3 is CASSQEGTGGRGIPKKLFF. The CDR3 nucleotides are TGCGCCAGCAGCCAAGAAGGGACAGGGGGCCGCGGAATACCTAAAAAACTGTTTTTT. The chain couples TRBV4-1 to TRBJ1-4; 12 bases align to TRBD1. The J segment lost 9 bases and the V segment lost 0 bases, leaving 14 bases of the junction unmatched. The CDR3 covers 19 residues. Germline V CDR1 and CDR2: MGHRA, YSYEKL.

The CDR3 here is CASSSGPILQETQYF. CDR3 nucleotide sequence: TGTGCCAGCAGCTCGGGACCGATTCTCCAAGAGACCCAGTACTTC. The chain uses TRBV11-3 and TRBJ2-5; D tentatively fits TRBD1 or TRBD2 (5 bases each). The CDR3 has 15 amino acids. Trimming took 4 bases from V and 1 from J, leaving 13 bases between them. Germline V gives CDR1 SGHNT, CDR2 YENEEA.

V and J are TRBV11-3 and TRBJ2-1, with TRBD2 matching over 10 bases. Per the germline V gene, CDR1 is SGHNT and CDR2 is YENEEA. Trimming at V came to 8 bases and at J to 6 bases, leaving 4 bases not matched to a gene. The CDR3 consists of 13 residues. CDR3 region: CASSLAGVNEQFF. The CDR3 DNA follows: TGTGCCAGCTCGCTAGCGGGAGTCAATGAGCAGTTCTTC.

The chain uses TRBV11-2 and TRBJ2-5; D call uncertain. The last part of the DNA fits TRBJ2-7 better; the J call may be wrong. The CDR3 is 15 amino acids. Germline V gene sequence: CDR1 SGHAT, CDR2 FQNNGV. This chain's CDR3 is CASSSDTWSSYEQYF. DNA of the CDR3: TGTGCCAGCAGCTCCGACACTTGGAGCTCCTACGAGCAGTACTTC.

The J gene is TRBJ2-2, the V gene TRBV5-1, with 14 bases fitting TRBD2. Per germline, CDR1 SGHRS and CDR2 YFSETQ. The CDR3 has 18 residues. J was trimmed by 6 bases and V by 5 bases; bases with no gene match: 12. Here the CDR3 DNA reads TGCGCCAGCAGGACTAGCGGGAGGGCCGGTAATTTCGCCGGGGAGCTGTTTTTT. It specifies CASRTSGRAGNFAGELFF.

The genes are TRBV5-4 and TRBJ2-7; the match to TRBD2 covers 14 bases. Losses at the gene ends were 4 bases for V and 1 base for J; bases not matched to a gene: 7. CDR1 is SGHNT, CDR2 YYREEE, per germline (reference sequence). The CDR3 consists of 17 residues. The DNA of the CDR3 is TGTGCCAGCAGCAAGGGACTAGCGGGAGCAAATTCCTACGAGCAGTACTTC. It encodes CASSKGLAGANSYEQYF.

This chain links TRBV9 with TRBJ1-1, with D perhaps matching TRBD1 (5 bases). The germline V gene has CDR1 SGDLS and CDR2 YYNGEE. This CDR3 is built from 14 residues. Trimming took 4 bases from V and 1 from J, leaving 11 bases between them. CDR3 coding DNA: TGTGCCAGCAGCACGAGGACAAGGAACACTGAAGCTTTCTTT. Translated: CASSTRTRNTEAFF.

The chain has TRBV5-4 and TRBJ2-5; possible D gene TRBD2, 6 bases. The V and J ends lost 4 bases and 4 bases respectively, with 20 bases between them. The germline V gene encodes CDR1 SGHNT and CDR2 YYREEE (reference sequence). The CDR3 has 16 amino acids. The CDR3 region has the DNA TGTGCCAGCAGCCTAGACGGGAGCGTGAACTCAGAGACCCAGTACTTC. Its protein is CASSLDGSVNSETQYF.

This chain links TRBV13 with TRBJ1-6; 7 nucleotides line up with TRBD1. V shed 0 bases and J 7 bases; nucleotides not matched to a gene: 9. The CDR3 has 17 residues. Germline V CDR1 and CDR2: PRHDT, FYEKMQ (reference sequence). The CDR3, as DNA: TGTGCCAGCAGCTTAGGCGTTTTTAGGGGGCAGAATTCACCCCTCCACTTT. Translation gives CASSLGVFRGQNSPLHF. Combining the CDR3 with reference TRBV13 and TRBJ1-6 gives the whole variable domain AAGVIQSPRHLIKEKRETATLKCYPIPRHDTVYWYQQGPGQDPQFLISFYEKMQSDKGSIPDRFSAQQFSDYHSELNMSSLELGDSALYFCASSLGVFRGQNSPLHFGNGTRLTVT.

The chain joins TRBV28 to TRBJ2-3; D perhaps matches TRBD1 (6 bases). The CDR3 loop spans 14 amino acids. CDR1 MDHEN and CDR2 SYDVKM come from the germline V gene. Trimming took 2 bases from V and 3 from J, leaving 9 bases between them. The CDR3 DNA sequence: TGTGCCAGCAGTTTAAACAGGGTTACAGATACGCAGTATTTT. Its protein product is CASSLNRVTDTQYF. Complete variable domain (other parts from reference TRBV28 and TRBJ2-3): DVKVTQSSRYLVKRTGEKVFLECVQDMDHENMFWYRQDPGLGLRLIYFSYDVKMKEKGDIPEGYSVSREKKERFSLILESASTNQTSMYLCASSLNRVTDTQYFGPGTRLTVL.

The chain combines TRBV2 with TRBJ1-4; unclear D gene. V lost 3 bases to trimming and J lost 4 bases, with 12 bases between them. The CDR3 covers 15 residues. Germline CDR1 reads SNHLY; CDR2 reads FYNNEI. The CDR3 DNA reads TGTGCCAGCAGTGACCGGGGTGTCGGTAATGAAAAACTGTTTTTT. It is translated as CASSDRGVGNEKLFF.

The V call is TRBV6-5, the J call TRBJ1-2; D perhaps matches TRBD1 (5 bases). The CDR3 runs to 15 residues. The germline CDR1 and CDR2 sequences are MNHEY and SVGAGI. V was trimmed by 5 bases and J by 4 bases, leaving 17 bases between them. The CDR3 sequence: CASSRGWGTFYGYTF. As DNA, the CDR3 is TGTGCCAGCAGTAGGGGATGGGGGACGTTCTATGGCTACACCTTC.

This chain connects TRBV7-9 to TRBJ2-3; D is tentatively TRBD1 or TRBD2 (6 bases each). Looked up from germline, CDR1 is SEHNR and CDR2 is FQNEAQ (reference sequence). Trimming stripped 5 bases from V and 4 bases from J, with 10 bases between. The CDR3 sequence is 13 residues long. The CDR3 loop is CASSPRGPDTQYF. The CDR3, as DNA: TGTGCCAGCAGCCCCCGGGGGCCAGATACGCAGTATTTT.

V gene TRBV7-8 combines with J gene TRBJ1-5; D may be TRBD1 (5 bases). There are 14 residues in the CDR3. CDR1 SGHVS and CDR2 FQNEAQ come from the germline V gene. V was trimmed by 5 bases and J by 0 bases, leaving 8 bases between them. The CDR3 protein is CASSRGPSNQPQHF. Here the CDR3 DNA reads TGTGCCAGCAGCCGGGGACCTAGCAATCAGCCCCAGCATTTT. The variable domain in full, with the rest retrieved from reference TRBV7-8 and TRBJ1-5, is GAGVSQSPRYKVAKRGQDVALRCDPISGHVSLFWYQQALGQGPEFLTYFQNEAQLDKSGLPSDRFFAERPEGSVSTLKIQRTQQEDSAVYLCASSRGPSNQPQHFGDGTRLSIL.

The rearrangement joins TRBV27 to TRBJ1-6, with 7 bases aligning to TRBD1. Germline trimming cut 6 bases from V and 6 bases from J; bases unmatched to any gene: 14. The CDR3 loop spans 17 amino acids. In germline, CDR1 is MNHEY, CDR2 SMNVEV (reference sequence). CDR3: CASSHQRRDRFNSPLHF. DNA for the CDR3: TGTGCCAGCAGCCACCAACGCAGGGACAGATTTAATTCACCCCTCCACTTT.

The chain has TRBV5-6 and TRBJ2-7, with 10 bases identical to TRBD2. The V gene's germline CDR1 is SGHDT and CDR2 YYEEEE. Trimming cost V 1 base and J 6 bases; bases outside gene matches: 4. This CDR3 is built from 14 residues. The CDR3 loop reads CASSLLAGAREQYF. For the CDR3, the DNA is TGTGCCAGCAGCTTGCTAGCGGGAGCACGCGAGCAGTACTTC.

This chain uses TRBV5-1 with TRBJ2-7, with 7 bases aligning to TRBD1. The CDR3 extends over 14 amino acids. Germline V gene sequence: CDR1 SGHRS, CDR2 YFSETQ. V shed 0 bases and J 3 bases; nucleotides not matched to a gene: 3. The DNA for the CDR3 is TGCGCCAGCAGCTTGGGAGGGGGCGGCTACGAGCAGTACTTC. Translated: CASSLGGGGYEQYF.

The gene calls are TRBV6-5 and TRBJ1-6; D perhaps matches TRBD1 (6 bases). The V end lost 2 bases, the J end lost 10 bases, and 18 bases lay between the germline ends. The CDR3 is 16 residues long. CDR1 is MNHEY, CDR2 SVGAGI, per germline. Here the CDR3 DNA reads TGTGCCAGCAGTTACGGGGTAGGGGGTGTCGGGTCACCCCTCCACTTT. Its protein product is CASSYGVGGVGSPLHF.